These 25 T cell receptor beta chains were sequenced from one sample in a study of blood T cell repertoires in COVID-19. Here immunoSEQ multiplex PCR was the method, and the copy in TCRdb shows in-frame clones only, minus some. The sample consists of about 150,000 clones, approximately 88% of them appearing once. Sequencing was performed on peripheral blood. All receptors derive from a man aged 60 to 75 with acute or convalescent COVID-19.

This rearrangement joins TRBV19 to TRBJ1-5; TRBD1 agrees at 8 bases. Looked up from germline, CDR1 is LNHDA and CDR2 is SQIVND (reference sequence). This CDR3 has 15 amino acids. The V gene end was trimmed by 5 bases and the J gene end by 2 bases; junction bases not matched to a gene: 5. CDR3 coding DNA: TGTGCCAGTAGTGTGGACAGGGCGGGCAATCAGCCCCAGCATTTT. Protein sequence: CASSVDRAGNQPQHF.

The chain combines TRBV5-1 with TRBJ1-5; D gene unclear. The CDR3 is 14 amino acids. Trimming removed 1 base at V and 9 bases at J, with 14 bases between. The germline CDR1 and CDR2 sequences are SGHRS and YFSETQ. The CDR3 DNA follows: TGCGCCAGCAGCTTGAACGGTGGAGTTTCGCCCCAGCATTTT. It encodes CASSLNGGVSPQHF.

The rearrangement links TRBV18 to TRBJ1-1; D might be TRBD1 (6 bases). Trimming stripped 3 bases from V and 0 bases from J, with 20 bases between. This CDR3 region has 18 residues. Germline CDR1 KGHSH, CDR2 LQKENI. CDR3 nucleotide sequence: TGTGCCAGCTCACCCCGACAGGACAGACTATTCATGAACACTGAAGCTTTCTTT. Its protein product is CASSPRQDRLFMNTEAFF.

The chain recombines TRBV28 with TRBJ1-1, with no clear D. V lost 4 bases, J lost 8 bases, and 11 bases lay in between. This CDR3 region has 12 residues. CDR1 is MDHEN, CDR2 SYDVKM, per germline. CDR3 protein: CASSSPFREAFF. CDR3 nucleotide sequence: TGTGCCAGCAGTTCCCCATTCAGGGAAGCTTTCTTT.

This clone was seen a single time. The rearrangement links TRBV14 to TRBJ2-2, with TRBD2 identical over 7 bases. CDR1 and CDR2 (germline): SGHDN, FVKESK. The CDR3 totals 14 residues. V was clipped by 2 bases and J by 5 bases; unmatched bases: 2. In nucleotides, the CDR3 is TGTGCCAGCAGCCAAAGGGGAGGGACCGGGGAGCTGTTTTTT. Protein sequence: CASSQRGGTGELFF.

The rearrangement uses TRBV2 and TRBJ2-3, with TRBD2 matching over 8 bases. The CDR3 loop spans 13 amino acids. Germline V gene lookup returns CDR1 SNHLY and CDR2 FYNNEI. With 8 bases clipped from V and 3 bases from J, the junction kept 4 bases outside the gene matches. The CDR3 here is CASVGRVTDTQYF. In DNA, the CDR3 is TGTGCCAGCGTCGGGAGGGTTACAGATACGCAGTATTTT.

The chain recombines TRBV5-1 with TRBJ1-2; D is perhaps TRBD1 (6 bases). V lost 0 bases to trimming and J lost 4 bases, with 10 bases between them. The CDR3 extends over 14 amino acids. Germline V gene sequence: CDR1 SGHRS, CDR2 YFSETQ. CDR3 amino acids: CASSLVTGTYGYTF. The DNA of the CDR3 is TGCGCCAGCAGCTTGGTGACAGGAACCTATGGCTACACCTTC.

This clone was seen once. The rearrangement links TRBV25-1 to TRBJ2-7; TRBD1 might be the D (5 bases). The CDR3 sequence is 17 residues long. V was shortened by 4 bases and J by 0 bases, with 19 bases between the two germline ends. Germline CDR1 MGHDK, CDR2 SYGVNS. This CDR3 is CASSAGPRQRLSYEQYF. The CDR3 bases are TGTGCCAGCAGTGCAGGCCCCCGACAGCGACTCTCCTACGAGCAGTACTTC.

The rearrangement uses TRBV2 and TRBJ1-6; TRBD1 matches at 10 bases. V dropped 6 bases and J dropped 9; count of bases not matched to a gene: 5. Germline V gene lookup returns CDR1 SNHLY and CDR2 FYNNEI. The CDR3 runs 14 residues. This CDR3 reads CASRIDRGPSPLHF. CDR3 in DNA: TGTGCCAGCAGGATCGACAGGGGGCCTTCACCCCTCCACTTT. Full variable domain (missing parts from reference TRBV2 and TRBJ1-6): EPEVTQTPSHQVTQMGQEVILRCVPISNHLYFYWYRQILGQKVEFLVSFYNNEISEKSEIFDDQFSVERPDGSNFTLKIRSTKLEDSAMYFCASRIDRGPSPLHFGNGTRLTVT.

The chain recombines TRBV7-6 with TRBJ2-7, with D possibly TRBD1 on 6 matching bases. Germline-derived CDR1 and CDR2 are SGHVS and FNYEAQ. V dropped 0 bases and J dropped 2 bases, with 11 bases sitting between them. This CDR3 contains 15 residues. This CDR3 is CASSLASDRTYEQYF. In DNA, the CDR3 is TGTGCCAGCAGCTTAGCGTCGGACAGAACCTACGAGCAGTACTTC.

J is TRBJ2-5 and V is TRBV5-1, with D maybe TRBD1 (6 bases). The CDR3 runs 13 residues. Germline loops: CDR1 SGHRS, CDR2 YFSETQ. The V end was cut by 7 bases, the J end by 1 base, with 11 bases between. CDR3 nucleotides: TGCGCCAGCGGGCGAGGGGGCCAAGAGACCCAGTACTTC. Protein: CASGRGGQETQYF.

The chain couples TRBV7-2 to TRBJ1-4; TRBD1 aligns across 7 bases. The V gene's germline CDR1 is SGHTA and CDR2 FQGNSA. Trimming removed 5 bases from V and 7 bases from J; junction bases left unmatched: 7. The CDR3 sequence is 14 residues long. CDR3 sequence (DNA): TGTGCCAGCAGCACCTACAGGGGTACTGAAAAACTGTTTTTT. It is translated as CASSTYRGTEKLFF.

The V gene is TRBV5-1, the J gene TRBJ2-1; 8 bases agree with TRBD1. CDR3 length equals 16 residues. Unmatched junction bases numbered 11, after V lost 0 bases and J lost 9 bases. CDR1 is SGHRS, CDR2 YFSETQ, per germline. The DNA of the CDR3 is TGCGCCAGCAGCTTGGCCCAGGGGGCTTCTTTGGGTGAGCAGTTCTTC. Its translation is CASSLAQGASLGEQFF. Based on the CDR3 plus reference TRBV5-1 and TRBJ2-1, the full variable domain is KAGVTQTPRYLIKTRGQQVTLSCSPISGHRSVSWYQQTPGQGLQFLFEYFSETQRNKGNFPGRFSGRQFSNSRSEMNVSTLELGDSALYLCASSLAQGASLGEQFFGPGTRLTVL.

The chain uses TRBV5-1 and TRBJ2-5; a possible D gene is TRBD1 (6 bases). Trimming took 3 bases from V and 2 from J, leaving 20 bases between them. CDR3 length: 17 residues. CDR1 is SGHRS, CDR2 YFSETQ, per germline. In nucleotides, the CDR3 is TGCGCCAGCAGCTGGCCCATCCTGACAGGCGATCAAGAGACCCAGTACTTC. Amino acids: CASSWPILTGDQETQYF.

The gene calls are TRBV2 and TRBJ2-3; the D gene is possibly TRBD1 (6 bases). This CDR3 has 14 residues. CDR1 and CDR2 from the germline V gene are SNHLY and FYNNEI. Trimming took 6 bases from V and 3 from J, leaving 13 bases between them. CDR3 coding DNA: TGTGCCAGCAGCGGGCAGGGGAAGACAGATACGCAGTATTTT. The encoded protein is CASSGQGKTDTQYF.

This chain joins TRBV19 and TRBJ1-5; TRBD1 might be the D (5 bases). CDR3 size: 12 residues. Looked up from germline, CDR1 is LNHDA and CDR2 is SQIVND (reference sequence). V lost 6 bases to trimming and J lost 6 bases, with 9 bases between them. The DNA for the CDR3 is TGTGCCAGTAGGGCAGGGCTTCAGCCCCAGCATTTT. As protein: CASRAGLQPQHF.

CDR3 sequence reads: CATSPPRGGAHTQYF. CDR3 sequence (DNA): TGTGCCACCAGTCCCCCTCGCGGGGGGGCCCATACGCAGTATTTT. The rearrangement links TRBV24-1 to TRBJ2-3; TRBD2 agrees at 9 bases. Germline CDR1 and CDR2: KGHDR and SFDVKD. CDR3 length: 15 residues. V trimming: 6 bases; J trimming: 7 bases; junction bases outside the gene matches: 10.

V gene TRBV27 combines with J gene TRBJ1-5, with unresolved D. Trimming shortened V by 3 bases and J by 6 bases, and 18 bases separated the two germline ends. The CDR3 runs to 16 residues. The germline gives CDR1 MNHEY, CDR2 SMNVEV (reference sequence). DNA of the CDR3: TGTGCCAGCAGTTTGGGATCTTTTACGGGAGGTCAGCCCCAGCATTTT. Amino acid sequence: CASSLGSFTGGQPQHF.

This chain links TRBV9 with TRBJ2-7; D not resolved. V lost 0 bases and J 6 bases, leaving 19 bases between the germline ends. Germline V gene sequence: CDR1 SGDLS, CDR2 YYNGEE. The CDR3 runs to 16 residues. The chain's CDR3 is CASSVGYSLPPGEQYF. The CDR3 nucleotides read TGTGCCAGCAGCGTAGGCTATTCGCTACCCCCTGGCGAGCAGTACTTC.

The chain employs TRBV27 and TRBJ1-2; D gene ambiguous. The CDR3 is made up of 16 amino acids. CDR1 MNHEY and CDR2 SMNVEV come from the germline V gene (reference sequence). The V gene lost 6 bases and the J gene lost 4 bases, with 21 bases spanning the gap. The CDR3 DNA follows: TGTGCCAGCAGCTCTCTCGGGAGGGCGGGGAGCTATGGCTACACCTTC. It codes for CASSSLGRAGSYGYTF.

The chain uses TRBV5-4 and TRBJ2-3; 11 bases map to TRBD2. This CDR3 contains 15 residues. The J segment lost 6 bases and the V segment lost 1 base, leaving 4 bases of the junction unmatched. The germline CDR1 and CDR2 sequences are SGHNT and YYREEE (reference sequence). The CDR3 DNA reads TGTGCCAGCAGCTTGATAGCGGGGGGGCAGGATACGCAGTATTTT. It codes for CASSLIAGGQDTQYF.

V usage is TRBV4-3 and J usage is TRBJ1-2; D gene ambiguous. With 1 base removed from V and 2 bases from J, the gap between germline ends came to 14 bases. The germline V gene encodes CDR1 LGHNA and CDR2 YSLEER. This CDR3 region has 16 residues. CDR3 DNA: TGCGCCAGCAGCCAAGTACAGATAGAGTCCAACTATGGCTACACCTTC. Protein product: CASSQVQIESNYGYTF.

The J gene is TRBJ2-7, the V gene TRBV5-6; 8 bases align to TRBD1. V lost 2 bases to trimming and J lost 7 bases; unmatched junction nucleotides: 14. The germline CDR1 and CDR2 sequences are SGHDT and YYEEEE. The length of the CDR3 is 16 residues. DNA for the CDR3: TGTGCCAGCAGCTTTGGACAGGGAGGAAAGAGTAGGGAGCAGTACTTC. Its protein product is CASSFGQGGKSREQYF.

The chain is built from TRBV10-2 and TRBJ1-2; tentatively, D is TRBD1 (5 bases). CDR1 is WSHSY and CDR2 is SAAADI in the germline V gene. V was cut by 2 bases and J by 8 bases, with 12 bases left in between. The CDR3 is 13 amino acids. The CDR3 DNA reads TGCGCCAGCAGTGAGGTGAGGGGAGGAGGCTACACCTTC. Its protein product is CASSEVRGGGYTF.

V is TRBV6-5 and J is TRBJ1-2, with 7 bases that match TRBD1. The CDR3 has 14 amino acids. Germline assignment: CDR1 MNHEY and CDR2 SVGAGI. Germline trimming cut 0 bases from V and 6 bases from J; bases unmatched to any gene: 4. In DNA form, the CDR3 reads TGTGCCAGCAGTTACTCAGGGGGCGGTGATGGCTACACCTTC. Translated, it gives CASSYSGGGDGYTF.